One and the same sample provided the 15 T cell receptor beta chains below, sequenced in a study of T cells in Graves' hyperthyroidism and ophthalmopathy. TCR beta CDR3 region amplification was performed from RNA transcripts. The HTBI primer set drove a first-round RT-PCR of the TCR CDR3. TCRdb redid the calling of the multiplex PCR reads with MiXCR, one entry per CDR3 protein. Here the sample spans fewer than 400,000 distinct CDR3 sequences, around a sixth being singletons. Sequencing was performed on blood. These receptor sequences come from a young man with Graves' hyperthyroidism.

In this sample, this clonotype turned up many times. The chain recombines TRBV5-6 with TRBJ2-7; 12 bases agree with TRBD2. The CDR3 contains 16 residues. Germline values: CDR1 SGHDT, CDR2 YYEEEE. V was clipped by 3 bases and J by 0 bases; unmatched bases: 4. CDR3 bases: TGTGCCAGCAGCTGGGGGACTAGCGGGTTCTCCTACGAGCAGTACTTC. Translated: CASSWGTSGFSYEQYF.

The J gene is TRBJ1-4, the V gene TRBV6-2 or TRBV6-3, with no clear D. This CDR3 is 11 amino acids long. V was trimmed by 8 bases and J by 8 bases, leaving 9 bases between them. In germline, CDR1 is MNHEY, CDR2 SVGEGT. The CDR3 DNA reads as TGTGCCAGCCTTACAGTAGAAAAACTGTTTTTT. Its translation is CASLTVEKLFF.

In its sample, this clonotype was seen a few times. The rearrangement links TRBV7-6 to TRBJ2-7; 7 nucleotides agree with TRBD1. The CDR3 length is 14 residues. Per the germline V gene, CDR1 is SGHVS and CDR2 is FNYEAQ. V gave up 5 bases and J gave up 4 bases; unmatched junction bases: 8. The CDR3 protein is CASSPRDSAYEQYF. The DNA for the CDR3 is TGTGCCAGCAGCCCCCGGGACAGCGCGTACGAGCAGTACTTC.

This clonotype came up many times. CDR3 sequence (DNA): TGTGCCAGCAGCCAACGTCGTCGGGGCCCCGGGGAGGACGAGCAGTACTTC. This encodes CASSQRRRGPGEDEQYF. The V gene is TRBV13, the J gene TRBJ2-7; a possible D gene is TRBD2 (6 bases). Germline-derived CDR1 and CDR2 are PRHDT and FYEKMQ (reference sequence). V was shortened by 5 bases and J by 5 bases, with 25 bases between the two germline ends. This CDR3 is 17 amino acids long.

This sequence joins TRBV28 and TRBJ2-3, with 14 bases matching TRBD2. V lost 4 bases and J lost 4; bases outside the gene matches: 16. The CDR3 is 20 amino acids. Germline CDR1 and CDR2: MDHEN and SYDVKM. The CDR3 loop reads CASSSAGTSGSPIEADTQYF. DNA for the CDR3: TGTGCCAGCAGTTCAGCCGGGACTAGCGGGAGCCCAATAGAGGCAGATACGCAGTATTTT.

This clonotype has just one count. The J gene is TRBJ2-5, the V gene TRBV2; 9 positions agree with TRBD2. Unmatched junction bases numbered 5, after V lost 7 bases and J lost 2 bases. The CDR3 sequence is 14 residues long. Per the germline V gene, CDR1 is SNHLY and CDR2 is FYNNEI. CDR3 nucleotides: TGTGCCAGCATTAAGACTAGCGGACAAGAGACCCAGTACTTC. Residues: CASIKTSGQETQYF.

Only a few counts were recorded for this clonotype. The CDR3 DNA follows: TGTGCCAGCTCACCACCGAGCCGGAGTGGATCACCCCTCCACTTT. It encodes CASSPPSRSGSPLHF. This chain uses TRBV18 with TRBJ1-6; D remains unclear. Germline values: CDR1 KGHSH, CDR2 LQKENI. Trimming shortened V by 0 bases and J by 10 bases, and 13 bases separated the two germline ends. The CDR3 runs to 15 residues.

The rearrangement uses TRBV12-3 or TRBV12-4 and TRBJ1-5, with unresolved D. The length of the CDR3 is 14 residues. With 2 bases removed from V and 7 bases from J, the gap between germline ends came to 12 bases. DNA for the CDR3: TGTGCCAGCAGTTTAAATGGGCGGCGCCAGCCCCAGCATTTT. It codes for CASSLNGRRQPQHF.

V usage is TRBV24-1 and J usage is TRBJ1-2; D might be TRBD1 (5 bases). Germline CDR1 reads KGHDR; CDR2 reads SFDVKD. This CDR3 region has 16 residues. V gave up 4 bases and J gave up 2 bases, with 16 bases separating them. As DNA, the CDR3 is TGTGCCACCAGTGACCATTCCGGGACGGGGAACTATGGCTACACCTTC. Translated, it gives CATSDHSGTGNYGYTF.

The chain carries TRBV2 and TRBJ2-3; possibly TRBD2 for D (5 bases). The CDR3 consists of 14 residues. The germline V and J ends were trimmed by 7 bases and 1 base, with 12 bases remaining between them. The germline gives CDR1 SNHLY, CDR2 FYNNEI. The CDR3 sequence is CASTTRMGTDTQYF. The CDR3 nucleotides read TGTGCCAGCACTACTAGGATGGGCACAGATACGCAGTATTTT.

The table lists this clonotype with many counts. J is TRBJ2-7 and V is TRBV10-3, with D perhaps assigned TRBD1 or TRBD2 (5 bases each). Germline loops: CDR1 ENHRY, CDR2 SYGVKD. This CDR3 has 14 residues. Trimming stripped 5 bases from V and 4 bases from J, with 15 bases between. CDR3 residues: CAISSGTERYEQYF. CDR3 coding DNA: TGTGCCATCAGTTCCGGGACCGAGCGATACGAGCAGTACTTC.

This clonotype was seen ten or more times. This chain links TRBV7-9 with TRBJ2-1; D call uncertain. CDR1 and CDR2 from the germline V gene are SEHNR and FQNEAQ (reference sequence). Trimming cost V 2 bases and J 7 bases, with 6 bases left between them. The CDR3 covers 12 residues. The CDR3 loop is CASSLPWNEQFF. The CDR3 DNA follows: TGTGCCAGCAGCTTACCATGGAATGAGCAGTTCTTC.

This clonotype was detected only a few times. The V and J genes are TRBV6-1 and TRBJ2-7, with D hard to call. CDR1 and CDR2 from the germline V gene are MNHNS and SASEGT. Trimming pared 8 bases from V and 2 bases from J, leaving 13 bases between. The CDR3 covers 13 residues. Here the CDR3 DNA reads TGTGCCAGCGTAACCAGGCCACCCTACGAGCAGTACTTC. Amino acid sequence: CASVTRPPYEQYF.

In this sample, this clonotype turned up many times. The chain has TRBV7-2 and TRBJ1-1; D gene ambiguous. The CDR3 is 13 amino acids. Germline CDR1 SGHTA, CDR2 FQGNSA. Deletions cut 4 bases from V and 0 bases from J, with 6 bases between. The CDR3: CASSSNMNTEAFF. The CDR3 coding sequence is TGTGCCAGCAGCTCCAACATGAACACTGAAGCTTTCTTT.

The table lists this clonotype with a few counts. This chain joins TRBV25-1 and TRBJ2-5; no clear D. The V end was cut by 1 base, the J end by 4 bases, with 7 bases between. Per the germline V gene, CDR1 is MGHDK and CDR2 is SYGVNS. CDR3 length: 13 residues. CDR3 in amino acids: CASSELYGETQYF. The DNA for the CDR3 is TGTGCCAGCAGTGAATTATATGGAGAGACCCAGTACTTC.